This TCR beta chain is from a study of T cell changes during pregnancy in multiple sclerosis. This table comes from immunoSEQ multiplex PCR, and its TCRdb copy is limited to in-frame clones, with some not included. The table records around 63,000 clones, 85% to 95% of them present only once. This CDR3 has 12 residues. Trimming took 2 bases from V and 5 from J, leaving 6 bases between them. Germline CDR1 reads MNHEY; CDR2 reads SMNVEV (reference sequence). The source was CD8+ T cells from peripheral blood mononuclear cells, collected in the third trimester of pregnancy. The chain carries TRBV27 and TRBJ1-1, with D possibly being TRBD1 (6 bases). The TCR sequence derives from a female donor in good health, enrolled as a control in a pregnancy study. The CDR3 region is CASSLQGTEAFF. In DNA, the CDR3 is TGTGCCAGCAGTTTACAGGGGACTGAAGCTTTCTTT.